The T cell receptor (beta chain) described here comes from a study of blood T cell repertoires in COVID-19. As for the study in general: Samples came from the United States, Italy and Spain, spanning acute and convalescent COVID-19. Sources were T cells, B-cell-depleted T cells, or PBMCs; the material itself was cDNA or gDNA.

In the study's own analysis: The assay estimated nucleated cells by amplifying reference gene primers. Sequenced by immunoSEQ multiplex PCR; TCRdb stores in-frame clones only, minus some. D and trimming were read from the DNA, whereas the V and J calls and clone size are those reported in that table. This sample has over 250,000 clones; 65% to 90% occur once, and the top ten carry roughly 14%. Seattle participants joined during active infection and were tracked over time. This clone was observed once. The CDR3 spans 15 residues. The V gene's germline CDR1 is SGDLS and CDR2 YYNGEE. V was cut by 4 bases and J by 3 bases, with 16 bases left in between.

The V call is TRBV9, the J call TRBJ1-2, with a possible D match to TRBD1 (5 bases). The receptor was isolated from a woman in her seventies with COVID-19, enrolled during active disease. The sequenced material came from peripheral blood. In DNA form, the CDR3 reads TGTGCCAGCAGCTCCACCTCAGGGTTATACTATGGCTACACCTTC. Residues: CASSSTSGLYYGYTF.